What follows is one T cell receptor beta chain and its context. The sample belongs to a study of blood T cell repertoires in COVID-19. Whole-study context: Samples representing acute and convalescent COVID-19 were sourced from the United States, Italy and Spain.

Residents of approximately 25 US areas, aged about 18 to 95 years, made up the participants. Assignment of participants to cohorts was predicated upon participant-reported clinical history. Two negative PCRs, clearance, or symptom resolution were required of recovered Cohort 3 donors. This CDR3 is 12 amino acids long. Germline assignment: CDR1 GTSNPN and CDR2 SVGIG (reference sequence). The V and J ends lost 2 bases and 7 bases respectively, with 9 bases between them. TCRdb's table, derived via immunoSEQ multiplex PCR, lists solely in-frame clones and lacks some. The table records some 130,000 clones, about 88% of them present only once.

V is TRBV30 and J is TRBJ1-5; D possibly corresponds to TRBD1 (5 bases). Sequencing was done on a sample of PBMCs or T cells enriched from blood (not recorded which). This sequence originates from a woman between 45 and 65 years old who had recovered from COVID-19. CDR3 sequence: CAWSIDSQPQHF. CDR3 in DNA: TGTGCCTGGAGTATCGACAGCCAGCCCCAGCATTTT.